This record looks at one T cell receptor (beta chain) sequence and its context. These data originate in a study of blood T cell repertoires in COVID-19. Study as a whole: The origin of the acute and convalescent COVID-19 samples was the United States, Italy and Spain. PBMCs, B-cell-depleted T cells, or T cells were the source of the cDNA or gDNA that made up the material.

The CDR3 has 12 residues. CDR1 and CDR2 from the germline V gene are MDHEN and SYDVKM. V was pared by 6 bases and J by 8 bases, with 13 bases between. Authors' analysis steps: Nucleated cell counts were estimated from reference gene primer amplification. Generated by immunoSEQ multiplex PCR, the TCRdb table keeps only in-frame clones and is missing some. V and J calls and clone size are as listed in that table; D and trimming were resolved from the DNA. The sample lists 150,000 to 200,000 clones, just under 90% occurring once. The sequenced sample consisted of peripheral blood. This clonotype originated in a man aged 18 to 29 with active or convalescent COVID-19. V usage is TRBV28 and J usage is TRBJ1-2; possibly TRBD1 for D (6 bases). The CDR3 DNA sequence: TGTGCCAGCAGAAAGACAGGATCCGGCTACACCTTC. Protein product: CASRKTGSGYTF.